The subject of this entry is one T cell receptor beta chain. The clone's antigen remains unknown. This could be a read error, since a much larger clone is one nucleotide away. The data stem from a study of post-analysis software for immune sequencing data (dated by TCRdb to 2014 to 2015). About the investigation overall: The recorded disease courses included relapsing-remitting, secondary progressive and progressive-relapsing multiple sclerosis, and some patients had no subtype annotation. A subset of samples was prepared in parallel using single-end sample barcoding, then pooled and co-amplified after Illumina adapter ligation. The patient repertoires were compared against some twelve previously published healthy control repertoires obtained from donors aged about 6 to 26 years. The paper as a whole reports these results and caveats: Direct clustering with F measure showed strong co-clustering of samples prepared in the same batch, prompting a batch-effect correction. The multiple sclerosis patient group was slightly younger than the control group. Significantly lower normalized Chao1 diversity was found in multiple sclerosis patients than in controls, suggesting substantial peripheral T-cell clonal expansion.

To demonstrate the VDJtools post-analysis software, TCR beta repertoires were profiled from the peripheral blood of about 13 young patients with multiple sclerosis. The patients with multiple sclerosis were children and adolescents between 6 and 15 years of age. The library was prepared using PCR. Sequencing was carried out with an Illumina HiSeq 2500. To reduce PCR and sequencing biases, unique molecular identifiers were built into the TCR beta cDNA libraries. Approximately 500,000 cDNA molecules were obtained for every 1 to 10 million input T cells, so each molecule roughly corresponded to one T cell. Patient libraries were prepared and sequenced with the same protocol used for the earlier healthy control dataset. Samples belonging to the same batch were prepared together, multiplexed and sequenced on a shared HiSeq lane. As for how the authors treated the data: Raw barcoded reads were processed with MIGEC, and single-read molecular identifier groups were discarded before consensus assembly and CDR3 extraction. Clonotype tables were post-analysed with VDJtools, and diversity was normalized by down-sampling all datasets to the smallest sample size. To correct batch-related cross-sample contamination, repertoire overlap clustering matched CDR3 amino acid sequences but not nucleotide sequences. TCRdb trimmed the raw reads at Q25, called clones with MiXCR and kept productive beta chains. One record per CDR3 amino acid sequence lists the most common genes and DNA. The V and J calls were not made by the authors but by TCRdb's processing. The sample data list about 150,000 distinct CDR3 sequences, and 25% to 35% of these were observed just once. In total, the top ten clones hold more than 1.3% of the sample.

The sequenced material came from blood. The receptor comes from a girl aged 5-17 years with multiple sclerosis.

The CDR3 corresponds to CASGRLRGDTDRGIGGHTF. At the DNA level, the sequence is TGTGCCAGCGGGCGACTTCGGGGGGATACGGACAGGGGTATTGGTGGCCACACCTTC. Recombination linked TRBV6-1 to TRBJ1-2; a stretch of 9 junction bases matches TRBD1. The CDR3, cysteine through phenylalanine, is 19 amino acids long. Only the CDR3 region is kept as DNA, spanning 57 bases read in frame from base 1. The germline V gene specifies MNHNS as CDR1 and SASEGT as CDR2.